This T cell receptor (beta chain) originates from a study of cytomegalovirus exposure and HLA in healthy donors. Study in general: According to later analysis, the same platform produced the roughly 120 validation and some 680 first-cohort repertoires.

TCRdb keeps only in-frame clones here, not all; method: immunoSEQ multiplex PCR. The repertoire holds about 160,000 clones, roughly nine tenths seen once, with 4% to 5% in the top ten. In regard to this clone: Its antigen is as yet unknown.

Trimming removed 0 bases from V and 2 bases from J, with 10 bases in between. This CDR3 is built from 15 residues. Per germline, CDR1 SGHRS and CDR2 YFSETQ. Study-wide results and limits: Associated with cytomegalovirus, according to the listing, were some 180 TCR beta chains. In vitro experiments confirmed that three CMV-associated chains were specific for CMV antigens.

The V call is TRBV5-1, the J call TRBJ2-3; D perhaps matches TRBD2 (6 bases). This receptor was taken from a man younger than 30 in good health and CMV-seropositive. Source material: PBMCs. The CDR3 protein is CASSLVSGDTDTQYF. CDR3 nucleotides: TGCGCCAGCAGCTTGGTTAGCGGCGACACAGATACGCAGTATTTT.